These 30 T cell receptor beta chains were sequenced from one sample in a study of vaccination and CD4 T cells after COVID-19. Antigens of these TCRs are unknown. Stated treatment: roughly 10-day PBMC culture with coronavirus spike peptide pools or control peptides (ViraFEST assay). The Oncomine TCR Beta short-read assay sequenced DNA from cultured CD4+ T cells. Using its own MiXCR run on the PCR reads, TCRdb lists one record per CDR3 protein. The sample has some 17,000 distinct CDR3 sequences, roughly 41% seen once. This sample comprised CD4+ T cells from blood, cultured in vitro, obtained before SARS-CoV-2 vaccination. Receptors were obtained from a human donor who received a COVID-19 vaccine.

This chain links TRBV6-5 with TRBJ1-5, with D tentatively TRBD1 (6 bases). Trimming pared 4 bases from V and 9 bases from J, leaving 16 bases between. This CDR3 is built from 14 residues. Germline loops: CDR1 MNHEY, CDR2 SVGAGI. The CDR3 protein is CASSSDRRAAPQHF. The CDR3 bases are TGTGCCAGCAGTTCGGACAGAAGGGCGGCGCCCCAGCATTTT.

The genes are TRBV19 and TRBJ1-3; D gene ambiguous. The CDR3 has 17 residues. Germline lookup yields CDR1 LNHDA and CDR2 SQIVND (reference sequence). Trimming removed 5 bases at V and 0 bases at J, with 17 bases between. CDR3 bases: TGTGCCAGTAGTGGATGGACGCGTGCCAGCTCTGGAAACACCATATATTTT. This codes for CASSGWTRASSGNTIYF.

This clonotype turned up a few times. The rearrangement joins TRBV21-1 to TRBJ2-7; the table's D call TRBD1 went unverified against the DNA. TRBV21-1 has pseudogene status. This CDR3 is 16 amino acids long. In DNA, the CDR3 is TGTGCCAGCAGCATAGGGACAGGAGAGTCGACCTACGAGCAGTACTTC. It encodes CASSIGTGESTYEQYF.

The chain has TRBV5-1 and TRBJ1-1; perhaps TRBD1 as D (6 bases). The V and J ends lost 4 bases and 7 bases respectively, with 20 bases between them. Germline V gene data show CDR1 as SGHRS and CDR2 as YFSETQ. The CDR3 is 15 amino acids. CDR3 sequence: CASSIGHGGRDEAFF. CDR3 coding DNA: TGCGCCAGCAGCATTGGCCACGGGGGCAGAGATGAAGCTTTCTTT.

The chain uses TRBV20-1 and TRBJ2-1, with D maybe TRBD2 (6 bases). This CDR3 is built from 13 residues. From germline, CDR1 is DFQATT and CDR2 SNEGSKA (reference sequence). V lost 7 bases and J lost 4, with 14 bases in between. CDR3 amino acids: CSGISGTYNEQFF. The CDR3, as DNA: TGCAGTGGCATATCGGGGACTTACAATGAGCAGTTCTTC.

The chain combines TRBV24-1 with TRBJ2-7; no reliable D call. Germline lookup yields CDR1 KGHDR and CDR2 SFDVKD. The CDR3 is 13 residues long. The ends were cut back, 1 base at V and 6 bases at J, with 9 bases in the middle. CDR3 sequence: CATSDFYSPEQYF. CDR3 nucleotide sequence: TGTGCCACCAGTGATTTTTACAGCCCCGAGCAGTACTTC.

V and J are TRBV6-1 and TRBJ1-3; TRBD1 might be the D (5 bases). The germline V and J ends were trimmed by 7 bases and 3 bases, with 16 bases remaining between them. Per germline, CDR1 MNHNS and CDR2 SASEGT. CDR3 length equals 15 residues. CDR3 in DNA: TGTGCCAGCACCCTCTCCCAGGGTGGTGGAAACACCATATATTTT. Translating gives CASTLSQGGGNTIYF.

A few counts support this clonotype. The chain links TRBV20-1 to TRBJ2-2; 9 nucleotides match TRBD1. Losses at the gene ends were 6 bases for V and 4 bases for J; bases not matched to a gene: 6. Germline CDR1 DFQATT, CDR2 SNEGSKA (reference sequence). This CDR3 contains 14 residues. Here the CDR3 DNA reads TGCAGTGCGACCAGGACAGGGGCCACCGGGGAGCTGTTTTTT. Its protein is CSATRTGATGELFF.

This clonotype was picked up a small number of times. V is TRBV30 and J is TRBJ2-5; D is unclear. Germline V gives CDR1 GTSNPN, CDR2 SVGIG (reference sequence). The CDR3 has 15 amino acids. V shed 0 bases and J shed 2 bases, with 13 bases lying between them. The CDR3 loop is CAWSVLWGRQETQYF. DNA of the CDR3: TGTGCCTGGAGTGTACTATGGGGAAGACAAGAGACCCAGTACTTC.

This rearrangement joins TRBV6-5 to TRBJ1-3, with TRBD1 matching 8 bases. Germline-derived CDR1 and CDR2 are MNHEY and SVGAGI. CDR3 size: 17 residues. V lost 4 bases to trimming and J lost 0 bases; unmatched junction nucleotides: 8. Here the CDR3 DNA reads TGTGCCAGCAGTTCACGGACAGGGCTAAGCTCTGGAAACACCATATATTTT. Encoded protein: CASSSRTGLSSGNTIYF.

V gene TRBV21-1 combines with J gene TRBJ1-2; the DNA was not used to check the table's D call, TRBD1. TRBV21-1 is a listed pseudogene. CDR3 length: 15 amino acids. The CDR3 bases are TGTGCCAGCAGCAAACCCCGACAGCCCCTGATAGGCTACACCTTC. This encodes CASSKPRQPLIGYTF.

This chain connects TRBV6-1 to TRBJ1-2; D gene ambiguous. The CDR3 totals 15 residues. The germline CDR1 and CDR2 sequences are MNHNS and SASEGT. V was clipped by 2 bases and J by 4 bases, with 14 bases between them. The CDR3 DNA sequence: TGTGCCAGCAGTGAAAGGTCCCGTATTACCTATGGCTACACCTTC. Translation gives CASSERSRITYGYTF.

The CDR3 region has the DNA TGTGCCAGCAGTACAGCGGGGCGGTCACTCGGCCAGTACTTC. Amino acid sequence: CASSTAGRSLGQYF. The chain recombines TRBV6-1 with TRBJ2-5; the match to TRBD2 covers 7 bases. Looked up from germline, CDR1 is MNHNS and CDR2 is SASEGT. Germline trimming cut 5 bases from V and 10 bases from J; bases unmatched to any gene: 13. The CDR3 sequence is 14 residues long.

This clonotype was counted only a few times. The chain has TRBV7-2 and TRBJ2-5; 7 nucleotides match TRBD2. The V segment lost 6 bases and the J segment 2 bases; nucleotides outside the gene matches: 6. CDR3 size: 14 residues. Germline CDR1 SGHTA, CDR2 FQGNSA. In nucleotides, the CDR3 is TGTGCCAGCAGAAACGGCGGGGGACAAGAGACCCAGTACTTC. It codes for CASRNGGGQETQYF.

The chain has TRBV12-3 or TRBV12-4 and TRBJ2-7; 9 bases map to TRBD1. This CDR3 spans 14 amino acids. V dropped 6 bases and J dropped 2; count of bases not matched to a gene: 5. This CDR3 is CASSWTGATYEQYF. CDR3 bases: TGTGCCAGCAGCTGGACAGGGGCAACCTACGAGCAGTACTTC.

A few counts support this clonotype. The chain couples TRBV10-3 to TRBJ1-2; the D is unclear. V lost 8 bases and J 2 bases, leaving 12 bases between the germline ends. The CDR3 covers 13 residues. Germline assignment: CDR1 ENHRY and CDR2 SYGVKD. The CDR3 nucleotides read TGTGCCATCCGCCGGAGCGAGAACTATGGCTACACCTTC. Its translation: CAIRRSENYGYTF.

The chain recombines TRBV6-1 with TRBJ1-2; D possibly corresponds to TRBD1 (5 bases). Per germline, CDR1 MNHNS and CDR2 SASEGT. Trimming removed 4 bases from V and 4 bases from J, with 13 bases in between. The CDR3 totals 14 residues. CDR3 nucleotides: TGTGCCAGCAGTGCTACCCGACAGAGCTATGGCTACACCTTC. Its translation is CASSATRQSYGYTF.

This clonotype was observed once. This chain uses TRBV12-5 with TRBJ2-2; D is perhaps TRBD1 (6 bases). V was pared by 6 bases and J by 3 bases, with 23 bases between. CDR1 is LGHNT, CDR2 FRNRAP, per germline. The CDR3 is 18 amino acids. The CDR3 sequence is CASGPNPRGYRHTGELFF. DNA of the CDR3: TGTGCTAGTGGCCCAAACCCGAGGGGGTATAGGCACACCGGGGAGCTGTTTTTT.

V is TRBV20-1 and J is TRBJ1-1; D is undetermined. Germline-derived CDR1 and CDR2 are DFQATT and SNEGSKA (reference sequence). This CDR3 region has 13 residues. V gave up 3 bases and J gave up 1 base, with 9 bases separating them. In nucleotides, the CDR3 is TGCAGTGCTAGTTCGCTTAAGAACACTGAAGCTTTCTTT. It codes for CSASSLKNTEAFF.

V gene TRBV7-2 combines with J gene TRBJ2-1; 9 bases agree with TRBD2. V was clipped by 5 bases and J by 4 bases; unmatched bases: 6. This CDR3 is built from 15 residues. Germline assignment: CDR1 SGHTA and CDR2 FQGNSA. The CDR3, as DNA: TGTGCCAGCAGCATTGCTAGCGGGGAATACAATGAGCAGTTCTTC. As protein: CASSIASGEYNEQFF. Full variable domain (rest looked up from reference TRBV7-2 and TRBJ2-1): GAGVSQSPSNKVTEKGKDVELRCDPISGHTALYWYRQSLGQGLEFLIYFQGNSAPDKSGLPSDRFSAERTGGSVSTLTIQRTQQEDSAVYLCASSIASGEYNEQFFGPGTRLTVL.

The chain combines TRBV30 with TRBJ2-5; weak D call: TRBD2 (6 bases). The CDR3 loop spans 13 amino acids. Germline CDR1 reads GTSNPN; CDR2 reads SVGIG (reference sequence). The ends were cut back, 0 bases at V and 5 bases at J, with 10 bases in the middle. CDR3 protein: CAWSVRELETQYF. DNA for the CDR3: TGTGCCTGGAGTGTACGGGAGTTGGAGACCCAGTACTTC. Variable domain in full (rest from reference TRBV30 and TRBJ2-5): SQTIHQWPATLVQPVGSPLSLECTVEGTSNPNLYWYRQAAGRGLQLLFYSVGIGQISSEVPQNLSASRPQDRQFILSSKKLLLSDSGFYLCAWSVRELETQYFGPGTRLLVL.

This chain uses TRBV20-1 with TRBJ2-1; D possibly uses TRBD1 or TRBD2 (6 bases each). The CDR3 loop spans 15 amino acids. V lost 3 bases, J lost 2 bases, and 14 bases lay in between. Germline V CDR1 and CDR2: DFQATT, SNEGSKA (reference sequence). The CDR3 reads CSASWGATPYNEQFF. The CDR3 DNA follows: TGCAGTGCTAGTTGGGGGGCGACGCCCTACAATGAGCAGTTCTTC.

CDR3 sequence reads: CASSFYGRLAGGRRRYEQYF. The CDR3 bases are TGTGCCAGCAGTTTTTATGGGAGACTAGCGGGGGGCCGAAGGAGATACGAGCAGTACTTC. This chain joins TRBV12-3 or TRBV12-4 and TRBJ2-7; TRBD2 matches at 13 bases. The CDR3 spans 20 residues. The V gene end was trimmed by 3 bases and the J gene end by 4 bases; junction bases not matched to a gene: 18.

The chain employs TRBV12-3 or TRBV12-4 and TRBJ1-2; a weak D match, TRBD1 (6 bases). Trimming took off 4 bases at V and 2 bases at J, with 14 bases between the two ends. The CDR3 totals 15 residues. CDR3 sequence (DNA): TGTGCCAGCAGTTCCAGGGGAGGGGTAAACTATGGCTACACCTTC. It is translated as CASSSRGGVNYGYTF.

This clonotype was seen a few times. The chain carries TRBV2 and TRBJ1-6; D gene uncertain. The CDR3 totals 14 residues. V was trimmed by 1 base and J by 4 bases, leaving 5 bases between them. Germline lookup yields CDR1 SNHLY and CDR2 FYNNEI. The CDR3 is CASSEDTYNSPLHF. The CDR3 DNA sequence: TGTGCCAGCAGTGAAGACACTTATAATTCACCCCTCCACTTT.

J is TRBJ1-3 and V is TRBV30; D possibly corresponds to TRBD1 (5 bases). Germline CDR1 reads GTSNPN; CDR2 reads SVGIG (reference sequence). CDR3 length equals 14 residues. V lost 4 bases, J lost 4 bases, and 14 bases lay in between. The CDR3 nucleotides read TGTGCCTGGACCCCACGGGGCTTGGGAAACACCATATATTTT. Amino acids: CAWTPRGLGNTIYF. The variable domain in full, completed from reference TRBV30 and TRBJ1-3, reads SQTIHQWPATLVQPVGSPLSLECTVEGTSNPNLYWYRQAAGRGLQLLFYSVGIGQISSEVPQNLSASRPQDRQFILSSKKLLLSDSGFYLCAWTPRGLGNTIYFGEGSWLTVV.

By sample fraction, this clonotype is large (0.1 to 1%). The gene calls are TRBV10-3 and TRBJ1-1, with D tentatively TRBD1 (5 bases). The CDR3 is 16 residues long. CDR1 is ENHRY, CDR2 SYGVKD, per germline. Deletions cut 7 bases from V and 1 base from J, with 19 bases between. The CDR3 here is CAITPGFGAPNTEAFF. CDR3 bases: TGTGCCATCACCCCGGGGTTCGGGGCACCGAACACTGAAGCTTTCTTT.

This clonotype appeared a few times. The chain uses TRBV27 and TRBJ2-7; TRBD2 agrees at 8 bases. V shed 3 bases, J shed 1 base, and the junction held 11 bases outside the gene matches. CDR3 size: 17 residues. Germline-derived CDR1 and CDR2 are MNHEY and SMNVEV (reference sequence). CDR3 nucleotide sequence: TGTGCCAGCAGTTTCTCCGTTAGCGGGGCAGGATCCTACGAGCAGTACTTC. The encoded protein is CASSFSVSGAGSYEQYF.

This clonotype was picked up a small number of times. The V gene is TRBV6-1, the J gene TRBJ1-2; D might be TRBD1 (6 bases). V was cut by 0 bases and J by 6 bases, with 20 bases left in between. The CDR3 is 17 amino acids. The germline gives CDR1 MNHNS, CDR2 SASEGT. The CDR3: CASSEAGGRGSVDGYTF. Written as DNA, the CDR3 is TGTGCCAGCAGTGAAGCGGGGGGTAGGGGGAGTGTCGATGGCTACACCTTC.

The rearrangement joins TRBV5-1 to TRBJ1-5; a weak D match, TRBD1 (5 bases). The length of the CDR3 is 14 residues. Trimming left V 4 bases short and J 9 bases short, with 17 bases between. Germline CDR1 and CDR2: SGHRS and YFSETQ. In nucleotides, the CDR3 is TGCGCCAGCAGCCCCGGGACCGCCGACCGGCCCCAGCATTTT. As protein: CASSPGTADRPQHF.